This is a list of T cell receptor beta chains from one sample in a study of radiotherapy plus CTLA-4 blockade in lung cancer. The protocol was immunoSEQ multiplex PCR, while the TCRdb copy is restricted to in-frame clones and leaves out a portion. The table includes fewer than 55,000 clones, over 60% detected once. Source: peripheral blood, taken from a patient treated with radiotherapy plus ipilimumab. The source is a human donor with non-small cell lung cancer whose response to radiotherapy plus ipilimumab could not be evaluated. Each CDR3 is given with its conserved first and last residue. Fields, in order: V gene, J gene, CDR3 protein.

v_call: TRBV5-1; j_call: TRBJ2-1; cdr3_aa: CASSLTSDEQFF
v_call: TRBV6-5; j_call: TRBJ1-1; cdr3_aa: CASRDRLNTEAFF
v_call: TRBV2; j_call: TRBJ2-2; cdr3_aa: CASSAGQPGNWELFF
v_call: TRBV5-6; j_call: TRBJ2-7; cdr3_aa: CASSFVTGLLEQYF
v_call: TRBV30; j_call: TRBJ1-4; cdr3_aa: CAWSRQGGEKLFF
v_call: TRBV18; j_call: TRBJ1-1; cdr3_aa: CASSGGAVNTEAFF
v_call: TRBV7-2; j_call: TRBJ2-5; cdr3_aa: CASSLSPEETQYF
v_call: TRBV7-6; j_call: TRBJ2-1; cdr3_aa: CASSFASTRGDEQFF
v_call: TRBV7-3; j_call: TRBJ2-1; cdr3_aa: CASSFPGTVQFF
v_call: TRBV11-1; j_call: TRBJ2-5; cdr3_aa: CASTLRGGPQGETQYF
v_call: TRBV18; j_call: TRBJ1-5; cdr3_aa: CASSPPGMQGQNQPQHF
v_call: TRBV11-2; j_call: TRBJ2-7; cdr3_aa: CASSLRAASSIEQYF
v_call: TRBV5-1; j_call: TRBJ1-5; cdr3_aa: CASSPMTGDSNQPQHF
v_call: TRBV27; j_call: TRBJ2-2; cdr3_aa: CASSLEQGRIGELFF
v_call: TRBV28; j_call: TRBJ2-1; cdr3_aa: CASSRDRVLGEQFF
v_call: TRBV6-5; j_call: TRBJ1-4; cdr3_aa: CASTRQGTNEKLFF
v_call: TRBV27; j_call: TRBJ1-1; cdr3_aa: CASSLTRYTEAFF
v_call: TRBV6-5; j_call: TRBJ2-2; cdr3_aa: CASSYSSLATGELFF
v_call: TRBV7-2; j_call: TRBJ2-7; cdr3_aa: CASSYMSVRGGNYEQYF
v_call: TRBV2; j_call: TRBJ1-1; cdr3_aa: CASKHVGDGGEAFF
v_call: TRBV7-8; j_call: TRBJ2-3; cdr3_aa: CASSLVPRSTDTQYF
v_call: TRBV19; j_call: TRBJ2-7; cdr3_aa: CASSIHSGQGANEQYF
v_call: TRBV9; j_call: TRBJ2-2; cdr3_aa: CASSVETSGTGELFF
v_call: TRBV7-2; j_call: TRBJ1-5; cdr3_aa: CASSQGSPNQPQHF
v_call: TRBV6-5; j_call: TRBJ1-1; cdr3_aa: CASAPGRADTEAFF
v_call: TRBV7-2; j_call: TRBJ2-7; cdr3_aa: CASSYDRGHSYEQYF
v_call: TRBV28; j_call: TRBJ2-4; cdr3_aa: CASSLQGVAKNIQYF